This T cell receptor (beta chain) comes out of a study of tumor and adjacent non-tumor tissue in lung cancer. Across the whole study: The patients, approximately nine men and 4 or 5 women, were about 31 to 76 with stage I to III disease. On average, productive TCRbeta reads reached some 4.2 million per sample. The study's findings and limits: Top 100 clones took a larger repertoire share in normal lung. TCR diversity was significantly greater in tumor than normal lung tissue.

Trimming pared 0 bases from V and 4 bases from J, leaving 13 bases between. Germline V gene sequence: CDR1 SGHAT, CDR2 FQNNGV. The CDR3 is 15 amino acids. A modified ARM-PCR protocol with three rounds of nested PCR amplified TCRbeta. TCRdb processed the multiplex PCR reads anew with MiXCR; each CDR3 protein has one entry. The data hold 60,000 to 85,000 distinct CDR3 sequences, with over 65% observed a single time. No cell sorting was done before RNA was extracted from the tissue. Distant lung tissue was collected more than 3 cm away from the tumor edge. With respect to this clonotype: Its antigen remains unidentified.

The rearrangement uses TRBV11-2 and TRBJ2-7, with a possible D match to TRBD1 (5 bases). The receptor was derived from a man aged 65-85 years with non-small cell lung cancer. The sample taken for sequencing was distant non-tumor lung tissue. The chain's CDR3 is CASSLDARGRYEQYF. CDR3 coding DNA: TGTGCCAGCAGCTTAGATGCAAGGGGCAGGTACGAGCAGTACTTC.